This T cell receptor beta chain was sequenced during a study of control samples from healthy donors and cancer patients. The sample holds a few counts of this clone. The V and J ends lost 6 bases and 7 bases respectively, with 13 bases between them. This CDR3 has 13 amino acids. Germline V gene sequence: CDR1 SQVTM, CDR2 ANQGSEA. Repertoires were generated with immunoSEQ multiplex PCR, while TCRdb's copy carries only in-frame clones and drops some. The sample has about 130,000 clones, approximately 92% seen once. The sequence derives from an older man with head and neck cancer. Material: PBMCs. The chain has TRBV29-1 and TRBJ1-6, with D perhaps matching TRBD1 (5 bases). The CDR3 loop reads CSVSRARNSPLHF. The CDR3 bases are TGCAGCGTCTCCAGGGCTAGGAATTCACCCCTCCACTTT.